This T cell receptor (beta chain) was identified in a study of human T cells and chemical hapten exposure. Broader study findings: Patch test score was positively correlated with the counts of PT1 expanded TCRs.

Per the germline V gene, CDR1 is MDHEN and CDR2 is SYDVKM. V was cut by 5 bases and J by 3 bases, with 11 bases left in between. The CDR3 runs to 14 residues. One entry per CDR3 protein results from TCRdb running MiXCR on the RACE reads. The table lists more than 80,000 distinct CDR3 sequences, roughly 12% of them singletons. Time point indicated: pre-sensitization, week 0. The treatment was: therapeutic diphenylcyclopropenone sensitization with weekly scalp DPC. This clonotype occurred many times. Its specificity is unknown. The sequences come from whole blood, collected in connection with sensitization to the hapten diphenylcyclopropenone (DPC). The V and J genes are TRBV28 and TRBJ1-5; D is unclear. The receptor was isolated from a woman aged 45-65 years with alopecia areata. Some clones in this sample may be carry-over from other donors' samples. As DNA, the CDR3 is TGTGCCAGCAGTCCCGCCGCGGTCAATCAGCCCCAGCATTTT. It translates to CASSPAAVNQPQHF. Looking up the rest from reference TRBV28 and TRBJ1-5 gives the full variable domain: DVKVTQSSRYLVKRTGEKVFLECVQDMDHENMFWYRQDPGLGLRLIYFSYDVKMKEKGDIPEGYSVSREKKERFSLILESASTNQTSMYLCASSPAAVNQPQHFGDGTRLSIL.